These T cell receptor beta chains were read from a single sample in a study of blood T cells in healthy people across ages. One entry per CDR3 protein, called by TCRdb with MiXCR from the 5' RACE reads. Here the sample spans approximately 1.5 million distinct CDR3 sequences, roughly 43% being singletons. Sequences were obtained from blood. These receptor sequences come from a woman aged 18-29 years in good health. CDR3s include the opening cysteine and the closing phenylalanine or tryptophan. The D gene is left open where the match is weak.

length	D	J	V	CDR3
17	TRBD2	TRBJ2-1	TRBV6-6	CASSYTLAGVSYNEQFF
15	NA	NA	TRBV5-1	CASSLSSGAKETQYF
15	NA	TRBJ2-1	TRBV6-5	CASSRNIGLGHEQFF
16	NA	TRBJ1-4	TRBV4-1	CASSPTLSATNEKLFF
14	NA	TRBJ2-1	TRBV4-2	CASSQDLSYNEQFF
16	NA	TRBJ2-1	TRBV6-2/TRBV6-3	CASSFRARGSYNEQFF
13	NA	TRBJ1-4	TRBV6-5	CASRELDAEKLFF
15	NA	TRBJ1-6	TRBV5-1	CASSLGQGPDSPLHF
15	TRBD1	TRBJ2-7	TRBV20-1	CSARSWQGATYEQYF
16	NA	TRBJ2-3	TRBV4-2	CASSQDPQGTTDTQYF
16	TRBD1	TRBJ2-1	TRBV7-2	CASSSPRDRVGNEQFF
14	TRBD1	TRBJ1-1	TRBV7-9	CASSLALGQGAAFF
14	TRBD2	TRBJ2-1	TRBV6-5	CASTPSGGKHEQFF
13	NA	TRBJ2-4	TRBV7-6	CASSPLPQNIQYF
16	TRBD1	TRBJ1-1	TRBV7-2	CASSLGGDRERTEAFF
15	NA	TRBJ2-7	TRBV7-2	CASSPTGALSYEQYF
15	TRBD1	TRBJ1-5	TRBV20-1	CSARSVQGGNQPQHF
13	TRBD2	TRBJ2-5	TRBV6-4	CASSGTSEETQYF
11	NA	TRBJ1-2	TRBV5-1	CASSRSRYYTF
16	TRBD2	TRBJ2-1	TRBV11-1	CASSSTGTSAYNEQFF
16	NA	TRBJ1-5	TRBV5-5	CASSLGGGGIDQPQHF
15	NA	TRBJ1-3	TRBV6-6	CASSYRGATGNTIYF
15	NA	TRBJ1-1	TRBV29-1	CSVPKRGGVSTEAFF
16	TRBD1	TRBJ2-5	TRBV7-2	CASSITTGSGQETQYF
11	NA	TRBJ2-7	TRBV20-1	CSAWWVNEQYF
14	TRBD1	TRBJ1-5	TRBV2	CASTDRGPYQPQHF
11	NA	NA	TRBV28	CATRWALEQYF
13	NA	TRBJ1-4	TRBV7-8	CASRSEINEKLFF
14	TRBD1	TRBJ1-2	TRBV29-1	CSVQGVTGDYGYTF